This T cell receptor beta chain was obtained from a study of Tregs in tolerant kidney transplant recipients. This clone was detected once. Its antigen is still unknown. TCRdb's table, derived via immunoSEQ multiplex PCR, lists solely in-frame clones and lacks some. The sample holds about 78,000 clones, 75% to 95% seen once. Thawed PBMCs were FACS-sorted into unstimulated CD4+CD25+CD127- regulatory T cells, CD4+CD25- non-regulatory cells, CD4 and CD8 cells. Thawed PBMCs were rested overnight at 37°C with roughly 200 IU/ml IL-2 before regulatory T cell sorting. V was pared by 2 bases and J by 6 bases, with 6 bases of the junction left unmatched. Looked up from germline, CDR1 is KGHSH and CDR2 is LQKENI. This CDR3 comprises 15 residues. Whole-study results and caveats: Expanding Tregs on activated donor B cells appeared to best identify donor-specific TCRbeta clones. Biological reproducibility was not directly addressed in this study.

The chain has TRBV18 and TRBJ2-3, with 9 positions matching TRBD2. This TCR came from a human donor who received a combined kidney and bone marrow transplant. The sample was Tregs from blood, taken before the transplant. CDR3 nucleotides: TGTGCCAGCTCACCAGGCGGGAGGGGCCAGGATACGCAGTATTTT. Amino acids: CASSPGGRGQDTQYF.